One sample yielded the 22 T cell receptor beta chains listed below, sequenced in a study of T-cell memory formation after mild COVID-19. TCRdb reanalysed the 5' RACE reads using MiXCR and keeps one entry per CDR3 protein. This sample has around 340,000 distinct CDR3 sequences; roughly 15% occur once, and the top ten carry approximately 20%. Sequencing was carried out using PBMCs or a T cell subset sorted from them (not recorded which). All receptors derive from a man between 18 and 35 years old who had mild COVID-19 (a few samples of this study predate the infection). Cell type and time point are not known.

This clonotype occurred many times. The chain recombines TRBV12-3 or TRBV12-4 with TRBJ2-3, with 9 bases matching TRBD2. The CDR3 contains 14 residues. Germline trimming cut 3 bases from V and 5 bases from J; bases unmatched to any gene: 3. The CDR3 spells CASSFNSGGDTQYF. Written as DNA, the CDR3 is TGTGCCAGCAGTTTTAATAGCGGGGGAGATACGCAGTATTTT.

This clonotype has only a few counts. V gene TRBV4-3 combines with J gene TRBJ2-1; D unclear. Germline CDR1 and CDR2: LGHNA and YSLEER. CDR3 length equals 14 residues. The germline V and J ends were trimmed by 1 base and 6 bases, with 10 bases remaining between them. In DNA form, the CDR3 reads TGCGCCAGCAGCCAAGTAAGGGAATCCAATGAGCAGTTCTTC. This encodes CASSQVRESNEQFF.

The chain is built from TRBV29-1 and TRBJ2-3; possible D gene TRBD2, 6 bases. Germline V lookup: CDR1 SQVTM, CDR2 ANQGSEA. The CDR3 contains 14 residues. The CDR3 loop reads CTICPGLAPDTQYF. CDR3 sequence (DNA): TGCACTATTTGCCCGGGACTCGCGCCAGATACGCAGTATTTT.

This clonotype has a handful of counts. For the CDR3, the DNA is TGCGCCAGCAGCCAAGAGTACGGGCCGGACCGCGAGCAGTACTTC. It codes for CASSQEYGPDREQYF. The rearrangement links TRBV4-3 to TRBJ2-7; no definite D call. This CDR3 region has 15 residues. Between the trimmed V and J ends, which lost 0 bases and 6 bases, there was a span of 15 bases. The V gene's germline CDR1 is LGHNA and CDR2 YSLEER.

This clonotype was picked up a small number of times. The rearrangement joins TRBV12-3 or TRBV12-4 to TRBJ1-3; 7 bases map to TRBD1. The CDR3 is 14 amino acids. Unmatched junction bases numbered 4, after V lost 5 bases and J lost 3 bases. CDR3 bases: TGTGCCAGCAGTCTAACAGGGGTTGGAAACACCATATATTTT. As protein: CASSLTGVGNTIYF.

The V call is TRBV5-6, the J call TRBJ2-7, with D perhaps TRBD2 (6 bases). V lost 4 bases, J lost 6 bases, and 14 bases lay in between. Germline values: CDR1 SGHDT, CDR2 YYEEEE. This CDR3 region has 13 residues. DNA of the CDR3: TGTGCCAGCAGCGGCTCGATGGGGGGCGAGCAGTACTTC. Protein product: CASSGSMGGEQYF.

There are a few counts of this clonotype. The DNA for the CDR3 is TGCAGTGCGACCACCGGGACTAGCGGCACAGATACGCAGTATTTT. Its protein is CSATTGTSGTDTQYF. The gene calls are TRBV20-1 and TRBJ2-3, with 10 bases lining up with TRBD2. The CDR3 loop spans 15 amino acids. V shed 6 bases and J 1 base; nucleotides not matched to a gene: 7. Germline V CDR1 and CDR2: DFQATT, SNEGSKA (reference sequence).

J is TRBJ1-5 and V is TRBV12-3 or TRBV12-4, with a weak D call TRBD1 (6 bases). Trimming took 2 bases from V and 1 from J, leaving 9 bases between them. The CDR3 length is 15 residues. CDR3 region: CASSLLGQSNQPQHF. CDR3 nucleotides: TGTGCCAGCAGTTTATTAGGACAGAGCAATCAGCCCCAGCATTTT.

This chain connects TRBV7-2 to TRBJ1-1; TRBD1 agrees at 7 bases. The CDR3 extends over 14 amino acids. Germline lookup yields CDR1 SGHTA and CDR2 FQGNSA. Trimming cost V 3 bases and J 4 bases; bases outside gene matches: 5. Here the CDR3 DNA reads TGTGCCAGCAGCTTTCACAGGGGTGGCACTGAAGCTTTCTTT. Amino acids: CASSFHRGGTEAFF.

This chain links TRBV29-1 with TRBJ2-1; D is undetermined. Germline CDR1 SQVTM, CDR2 ANQGSEA. CDR3 length: 12 amino acids. V was clipped by 0 bases and J by 5 bases, with 5 bases between them. CDR3 sequence reads: CSVEDTDNEQFF. The CDR3 bases are TGCAGCGTTGAAGACACAGACAATGAGCAGTTCTTC.

The sample holds a few counts of this clonotype. The chain joins TRBV4-1 to TRBJ2-2; D gene unclear. Germline CDR1 is MGHRA and CDR2 is YSYEKL. This CDR3 is 14 amino acids long. V lost 1 base and J lost 4, with 7 bases in between. DNA of the CDR3: TGCGCCAGCAGCCAAGCCGGCGTCACCGGGGAGCTGTTTTTT. Amino acids: CASSQAGVTGELFF.

This clonotype was counted ten times or more. V gene TRBV6-6 combines with J gene TRBJ2-3; D is uncertain. Trimming removed 8 bases at V and 7 bases at J, with 22 bases between. The CDR3 loop spans 15 amino acids. CDR1 and CDR2 from the germline V gene are MNHNY and SVGAGI (reference sequence). For the CDR3, the DNA is TGTGCCAGCTCCTACCGTGGGCGTACGAGCTATACGCAGTATTTT. It codes for CASSYRGRTSYTQYF.

This clonotype has more than one count but fewer than ten. The rearrangement uses TRBV6-4 and TRBJ2-2; 12 nucleotides align to TRBD1. CDR1 and CDR2 from the germline V gene are MRHNA and SNTAGT. This CDR3 comprises 16 residues. The ends lost 2 bases at V and 2 bases at J; junction bases unmatched: 0. The DNA for the CDR3 is TGTGCCAGCAGTGACGGGACAGGGGGCAACACCGGGGAGCTGTTTTTT. Its translation: CASSDGTGGNTGELFF.

This clonotype was counted only a few times. The chain joins TRBV29-1 to TRBJ2-7, with 7 bases that match TRBD2. Germline V CDR1 and CDR2: SQVTM, ANQGSEA. V lost 7 bases to trimming and J lost 4 bases; unmatched junction nucleotides: 4. CDR3 size: 11 residues. This chain's CDR3 is CSATRGYEQYF. The DNA for the CDR3 is TGCAGCGCCACGCGGGGGTACGAGCAGTACTTC.

This clonotype was observed many times. The V gene is TRBV5-1, the J gene TRBJ2-3; a weak D match, TRBD2 (6 bases). This CDR3 contains 16 residues. V gave up 4 bases and J gave up 2 bases, with 17 bases separating them. Germline V gene data show CDR1 as SGHRS and CDR2 as YFSETQ. CDR3 amino acids: CASSAGSLGPTDTQYF. The CDR3 DNA follows: TGCGCCAGCAGCGCGGGATCTTTGGGGCCCACAGATACGCAGTATTTT.

In this sample, this clonotype turned up a few times. The rearrangement links TRBV15 to TRBJ2-5; 10 bases match TRBD2. Per germline, CDR1 LNHNV and CDR2 YYDKDF (reference sequence). V lost 5 bases, J lost 5 bases, and 8 bases stayed unmatched. This CDR3 has 15 amino acids. CDR3 sequence reads: CATSFGLAGVETQYF. The CDR3 bases are TGTGCCACCAGCTTCGGGCTAGCGGGGGTGGAGACCCAGTACTTC. Drawing the rest from reference TRBV15 and TRBJ2-5, the complete variable domain is DAMVIQNPRYQVTQFGKPVTLSCSQTLNHNVMYWYQQKSSQAPKLLFHYYDKDFNNEADTPDNFQSRRPNTSFCFLDIRSPGLGDTAMYLCATSFGLAGVETQYFGPGTRLLVL.

The rearrangement links TRBV20-1 to TRBJ2-3; 11 nucleotides align to TRBD2. Losses at the gene ends were 6 bases for V and 0 bases for J; bases not matched to a gene: 8. Germline V CDR1 and CDR2: DFQATT, SNEGSKA (reference sequence). CDR3 length: 16 amino acids. CDR3 in DNA: TGCAGTGCCGGGACTAGCGGATACTTTAGCACAGATACGCAGTATTTT. This codes for CSAGTSGYFSTDTQYF.

The V call is TRBV20-1, the J call TRBJ2-1; D gene unclear. The CDR3 is 10 residues long. Germline V gives CDR1 DFQATT, CDR2 SNEGSKA (reference sequence). V lost 6 bases and J 5 bases, leaving 5 bases between the germline ends. CDR3 sequence reads: CSAVNNEQFF. Here the CDR3 DNA reads TGCAGTGCGGTGAACAATGAGCAGTTCTTC.

Regarding this clonotype: Possible read error: a much larger clone is one base away. The V and J genes are TRBV7-3 and TRBJ1-1; no firm D call. V lost 6 bases to trimming and J lost 5 bases, with 13 bases between them. The CDR3 length is 13 residues. CDR1 SGHTA and CDR2 FQGTGA come from the germline V gene. The CDR3 spells CASSSGGFTEAFF. CDR3 coding DNA: TGTGCCAGCAGTTCCGGTGGGTTTACTGAAGCTTTCTTT.

As to this clonotype: Given a much more abundant clone one base away, this may be a read error. The chain has TRBV11-2 and TRBJ2-5; D remains ambiguous. Trimming cost V 2 bases and J 3 bases, with 7 bases left between them. The CDR3 sequence is 13 residues long. Looked up from germline, CDR1 is SGHAT and CDR2 is FQNNGV. The CDR3 loop is CASSLQIKETQYF. The CDR3 region has the DNA TGTGCCAGCAGCTTACAGATTAAAGAGACCCAGTACTTC.

This rearrangement joins TRBV4-2 to TRBJ2-3; 13 bases agree with TRBD2. The CDR3 is made up of 15 amino acids. V lost 8 bases and J lost 5; bases outside the gene matches: 7. Germline V gene sequence: CDR1 LGHNA, CDR2 YNFKEQ. Written as DNA, the CDR3 is TGTGCCAGCGCTTTGACTAGCGGGGGGCGAGATACGCAGTATTTT. This encodes CASALTSGGRDTQYF.

This clonotype showed up just a few times. V gene TRBV27 combines with J gene TRBJ2-2, with TRBD2 identical over 13 bases. The germline CDR1 and CDR2 sequences are MNHEY and SMNVEV (reference sequence). The CDR3 is 17 amino acids. V lost 2 bases, J lost 5 bases, and 5 bases stayed unmatched. The CDR3 region is CASSLTGLAGVTGELFF. The DNA of the CDR3 is TGTGCCAGCAGTTTAACCGGACTAGCGGGGGTAACCGGGGAGCTGTTTTTT.